The clone carrying this T cell receptor (beta chain) was seen just once. Its target is not known. This same CDR3 is encoded by further DNA sequences in the sample. This sample is part of a study of cytomegalovirus exposure and HLA in healthy donors. In the study overall: HLA-typed donors were the source of 90 million or so unique TCRs, which an early data release held.

V was pared by 1 base and J by 4 bases, with 4 bases between. This CDR3 spans 13 amino acids. CDR1 is SGHNT and CDR2 is YENEEA in the germline V gene. PCR involved 60 Vbeta and 13 Jbeta primers. TCRdb's copy holds only in-frame clones and misses some; the assay was immunoSEQ multiplex PCR. The sample has 150,000 to 200,000 clones, roughly four fifths seen once. Study results and caveats: Data from an earlier analysis indicated that most TCR beta V segments were productive either about 87% or about 30% of the time. At a 0.05 false discovery rate, a later analysis found around 15,000 TCR beta sequences to be associated with HLA alleles.

Sequenced material: PBMCs. The chain is built from TRBV11-3 and TRBJ2-2; D gene uncertain. The receptor was isolated from a man between 25 and 39 years old in good health and CMV-seronegative. The CDR3 DNA is TGTGCCAGCAGCTTAGGAGGCACCGGGGAGCTGTTTTTT. This gives the protein CASSLGGTGELFF.